Presented here are 14 T cell receptor beta chains from one specimen sequenced in a study of CD8 T cell repertoires and HIV-1 epitope variants. The table came from immunoSEQ multiplex PCR; TCRdb's copy has only in-frame clones and leaves some out. The sample lists 80,000 to 95,000 clones; roughly four fifths were seen once. The sequenced sample consisted of uncultured baseline CD8+ T cells from peripheral blood mononuclear cells (PBMCs). Receptor source: a male donor with HIV.

The chain combines TRBV28 with TRBJ2-7; TRBD2 matches 8 bases. The J segment lost 4 bases and the V segment lost 2 bases, leaving 4 bases of the junction unmatched. This CDR3 spans 14 amino acids. The germline V gene encodes CDR1 MDHEN and CDR2 SYDVKM. DNA for the CDR3: TGTGCCAGCAGTTTACAGGGACTAGTATACGAGCAGTACTTC. As protein: CASSLQGLVYEQYF.

The chain links TRBV19 to TRBJ2-5; D not resolved. The CDR3 runs to 12 residues. Trimming left V 6 bases short and J 1 base short, with 6 bases between. Germline V lookup: CDR1 LNHDA, CDR2 SQIVND (reference sequence). The CDR3 spells CASSESQETQYF. Here the CDR3 DNA reads TGTGCCAGTAGCGAGTCCCAAGAGACCCAGTACTTC.

In nucleotides, the CDR3 is TGTGCCATCAGTGAGTCCCCCTACGAGCAGTACTTC. Its translation is CAISESPYEQYF. The rearrangement links TRBV10-3 to TRBJ2-7; D is unresolved. V dropped 0 bases and J dropped 2 bases, with 2 bases sitting between them. The CDR3 is 12 amino acids. Germline V CDR1 and CDR2: ENHRY, SYGVKD.

The sample holds a few counts of this clone. The chain uses TRBV28 and TRBJ1-5; D remains ambiguous. Germline values: CDR1 MDHEN, CDR2 SYDVKM. This CDR3 comprises 13 residues. V lost 6 bases, J lost 3 bases, and 9 bases lay in between. CDR3 in DNA: TGTGCCAGCAGCTCTAGAACCAATCAGCCCCAGCATTTT. It specifies CASSSRTNQPQHF. Variable domain in full (rest from reference TRBV28 and TRBJ1-5): DVKVTQSSRYLVKRTGEKVFLECVQDMDHENMFWYRQDPGLGLRLIYFSYDVKMKEKGDIPEGYSVSREKKERFSLILESASTNQTSMYLCASSSRTNQPQHFGDGTRLSIL.

The chain employs TRBV7-9 and TRBJ1-1; a weak D match, TRBD1 (6 bases). V was cut by 4 bases and J by 1 base, with 10 bases left in between. Germline CDR1 reads SEHNR; CDR2 reads FQNEAQ (reference sequence). This CDR3 has 14 residues. The CDR3 nucleotides read TGTGCCAGCAGCTCAGGGGTGAGGAACACTGAAGCTTTCTTT. Translating it yields CASSSGVRNTEAFF.

The chain uses TRBV7-3 and TRBJ1-6, with D unresolved. The CDR3 has 13 amino acids. With 3 bases removed from V and 5 bases from J, the gap between germline ends came to 5 bases. Germline V gene lookup returns CDR1 SGHTA and CDR2 FQGTGA. CDR3 amino acids: CASSFGDNSPLHF. CDR3 in DNA: TGTGCCAGCAGCTTTGGGGATAATTCACCCCTCCACTTT. Drawing the rest from reference TRBV7-3 and TRBJ1-6, the complete variable domain is GAGVSQTPSNKVTEKGKYVELRCDPISGHTALYWYRQSLGQGPEFLIYFQGTGAADDSGLPNDRFFAVRPEGSVSTLKIQRTERGDSAVYLCASSFGDNSPLHFGNGTRLTVT.

The V and J genes are TRBV27 and TRBJ2-7, with 11 bases identical to TRBD1. J was trimmed by 2 bases and V by 2 bases; bases with no gene match: 2. The CDR3 contains 15 residues. Germline CDR1 and CDR2: MNHEY and SMNVEV (reference sequence). For the CDR3, the DNA is TGTGCCAGCAGTTTACCGGGACAGGGGGCCTACGAGCAGTACTTC. It is translated as CASSLPGQGAYEQYF.

The V and J genes are TRBV2 and TRBJ2-7; 9 bases line up with TRBD1. The length of the CDR3 is 14 residues. V was clipped by 7 bases and J by 5 bases; unmatched bases: 9. CDR1 and CDR2 (germline): SNHLY, FYNNEI. The CDR3 nucleotides are TGTGCCAGCAAGCTACAGGGGGCTTTCGACGAGCAGTACTTC. Translating it yields CASKLQGAFDEQYF.

This chain uses TRBV29-1 with TRBJ2-7; 7 bases are a match to TRBD1. V shed 4 bases, J shed 3 bases, and the junction held 3 bases outside the gene matches. Germline V gene data show CDR1 as SQVTM and CDR2 as ANQGSEA. CDR3 size: 12 residues. CDR3 protein: CSVGDRVYEQYF. Written as DNA, the CDR3 is TGCAGCGTTGGAGACAGGGTCTACGAGCAGTACTTC.

The chain couples TRBV7-2 to TRBJ2-7, with TRBD2 matching 7 bases. Germline CDR1 SGHTA, CDR2 FQGNSA. CDR3 length equals 15 residues. V was clipped by 3 bases and J by 1 base; unmatched bases: 6. The CDR3 loop reads CASSFTAGVSYEQYF. CDR3 coding DNA: TGTGCCAGCAGCTTTACGGCGGGGGTTTCCTACGAGCAGTACTTC.

The chain uses TRBV5-1 and TRBJ2-1; D gene unclear. This CDR3 has 15 amino acids. V shed 0 bases and J shed 2 bases, with 9 bases lying between them. Per germline, CDR1 SGHRS and CDR2 YFSETQ. CDR3 DNA: TGCGCCAGCAGCTTGGAGGGCGGACCCTACAATGAGCAGTTCTTC. Amino acid sequence: CASSLEGGPYNEQFF.

V is TRBV9 and J is TRBJ2-7; 14 bases align to TRBD2. CDR1 and CDR2 (germline): SGDLS, YYNGEE. The CDR3 length is 19 residues. The ends lost 2 bases at V and 0 bases at J; junction bases unmatched: 10. As DNA, the CDR3 is TGTGCCAGCAGCGTCACGGGACTAGCGGGAGTCCCCCTCTCCTACGAGCAGTACTTC. Translated, it gives CASSVTGLAGVPLSYEQYF.

The chain recombines TRBV6-5 with TRBJ1-4; D remains ambiguous. Germline lookup yields CDR1 MNHEY and CDR2 SVGAGI. The CDR3 extends over 14 amino acids. Between the trimmed V and J ends, which lost 7 bases and 0 bases, there was a span of 9 bases. CDR3 residues: CASKAGATNEKLFF. The CDR3 DNA reads as TGTGCCAGCAAAGCTGGAGCAACTAATGAAAAACTGTTTTTT.

The chain links TRBV7-2 to TRBJ2-5, with TRBD1 matching over 9 bases. Unmatched junction bases numbered 5, after V lost 4 bases and J lost 5 bases. The germline CDR1 and CDR2 sequences are SGHTA and FQGNSA. The CDR3 contains 14 residues. CDR3 DNA sequence: TGTGCCAGCAGCTCGACGACAGGGGGGGAGACCCAGTACTTC. Translated, it gives CASSSTTGGETQYF. Drawing the rest from reference TRBV7-2 and TRBJ2-5, the complete variable domain is GAGVSQSPSNKVTEKGKDVELRCDPISGHTALYWYRQSLGQGLEFLIYFQGNSAPDKSGLPSDRFSAERTGGSVSTLTIQRTQQEDSAVYLCASSSTTGGETQYFGPGTRLLVL.